This T cell receptor (beta chain) derives from a study of cytomegalovirus exposure and HLA in healthy donors. Notes on the study in general: Earlier findings revealed that most TCR beta V segments proved productive either about 87% or about 30% of the time. Trimming of TCR beta V- and J-genes showed a link, identified in a later analysis, to a missense DCLRE1C variant. The authors judged a highly shared variant cluster likely a sequencing artifact.

CDR1 and CDR2 from the germline V gene are MNHNY and SVGAGI (reference sequence). The length of the CDR3 is 13 residues. V was pared by 6 bases and J by 3 bases, with 12 bases between. Researchers ran the PCR with 60 Vbeta and 13 Jbeta primers. Only in-frame clones appear in the TCRdb table, and some are missing; sequencing was by immunoSEQ multiplex PCR. The sample has some 71,000 clones, 65% to 75% seen once. As regards this clone: Its target is unknown.

The sequence was collected from a man between 35 and 55 years old in good health and CMV-seropositive. The chain recombines TRBV6-6 with TRBJ2-7; perhaps TRBD1 as D (5 bases). Sequencing used PBMCs. The CDR3 is CASSLTESYEQYF. The CDR3 DNA reads as TGTGCCAGCAGCTTGACAGAAAGCTACGAGCAGTACTTC.